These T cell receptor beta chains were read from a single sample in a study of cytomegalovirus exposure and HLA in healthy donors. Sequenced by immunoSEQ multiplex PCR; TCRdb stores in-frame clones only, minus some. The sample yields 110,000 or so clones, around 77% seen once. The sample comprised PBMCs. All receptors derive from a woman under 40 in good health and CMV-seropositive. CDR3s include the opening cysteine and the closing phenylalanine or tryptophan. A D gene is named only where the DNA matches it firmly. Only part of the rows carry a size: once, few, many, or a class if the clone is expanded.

CDR3: CASSISPGGGEETQYF; DNA: TGCGCCAGCAGCATCAGCCCGGGCGGGGGGGAGGAGACCCAGTACTTC; size: -; J: TRBJ2-5; V: TRBV5-1; D: TRBD2
CDR3: CSAVTGMNTEAFF; DNA: TGCAGCGCTGTGACAGGGATGAACACTGAAGCTTTCTTT; size: -; J: TRBJ1-1; V: TRBV29-1; D: TRBD1
CDR3: CASSLQQGSSEKLFF; DNA: TGTGCCAGCTCACTCCAACAGGGATCGAGTGAAAAACTGTTTTTT; size: few; J: TRBJ1-4; V: TRBV18; D: -
CDR3: CASSFDRHEAFF; DNA: TGTGCCAGCAGCTTCGACCGACATGAAGCTTTCTTT; size: -; J: TRBJ1-1; V: TRBV5-6; D: -
CDR3: CASSLRRDEQFF; DNA: TGTGCCAGCAGCTTAAGGAGGGATGAGCAGTTCTTC; size: once; J: TRBJ2-1; V: TRBV5-6; D: -
CDR3: CAWSVLQNQPQHF; DNA: TGTGCCTGGAGTGTACTCCAAAATCAGCCCCAGCATTTT; size: -; J: TRBJ1-5; V: TRBV30; D: -
CDR3: CASSEGLLNEQFF; DNA: TGTGCCAGCAGTGAGGGCTTACTTAATGAGCAGTTCTTC; size: few; J: TRBJ2-1; V: TRBV2; D: -
CDR3: CASSEVLQETQYF; DNA: TGTGCCAGCAGTGAAGTCTTGCAAGAGACCCAGTACTTC; size: -; J: TRBJ2-5; V: TRBV6-1; D: -
CDR3: CASNGQSGEKLFF; DNA: TGTGCCAGCAACGGACAGTCAGGTGAAAAACTGTTTTTT; size: -; J: TRBJ1-4; V: TRBV11-2; D: -
CDR3: CASSRGRGSNQPQHF; DNA: TGTGCCAGCAGCCGGGGGAGAGGTAGCAATCAGCCCCAGCATTTT; size: -; J: TRBJ1-5; V: TRBV7-3; D: -
CDR3: CSENSPNYGYTF; DNA: TGCAGCGAGAACTCTCCTAACTATGGCTACACCTTC; size: -; J: TRBJ1-2; V: TRBV29-1; D: -
CDR3: CASSVRQVNTEAFF; DNA: TGTGCCAGCAGTGTAAGACAGGTGAACACTGAAGCTTTCTTT; size: -; J: TRBJ1-1; V: TRBV6-1; D: -
CDR3: CASVSGVNGYTF; DNA: TGTGCCAGCGTTTCAGGGGTTAATGGCTACACCTTC; size: -; J: TRBJ1-2; V: TRBV6-5; D: -
CDR3: CASSVGVAGGEQYF; DNA: TGTGCCAGCAGCGTGGGAGTAGCGGGGGGCGAGCAGTACTTC; size: -; J: TRBJ2-7; V: TRBV9; D: TRBD2
CDR3: CASSAPGGGGTQYF; DNA: TGTGCCAGCAGTGCGCCAGGCGGAGGAGGTACGCAGTATTTT; size: -; J: TRBJ2-3; V: TRBV6-1; D: -
CDR3: CASRQTGENQPQHF; DNA: TGCGCCAGCAGACAGACGGGGGAAAATCAGCCCCAGCATTTT; size: -; J: TRBJ1-5; V: TRBV10-2; D: -
CDR3: CASSQGTSGGGEQFF; DNA: TGTGCCAGTAGCCAAGGGACTAGCGGGGGTGGTGAGCAGTTCTTC; size: -; J: TRBJ2-1; V: TRBV19; D: TRBD2
CDR3: CASRRAGGPQFF; DNA: TGTGCCAGCAGACGAGCGGGGGGGCCCCAGTTCTTC; size: once; J: TRBJ2-1; V: TRBV6-5; D: TRBD2
CDR3: CAWSVREHQPQHF; DNA: TGTGCCTGGAGTGTAAGGGAGCATCAGCCCCAGCATTTT; size: few; J: TRBJ1-5; V: TRBV30; D: -
CDR3: CASSDYFQREGLYTYEQYF; DNA: TGTGCCAGCAGCGATTATTTTCAAAGGGAGGGACTTTATACCTACGAGCAGTACTTC; size: once; J: TRBJ2-7; V: TRBV7-8; D: TRBD2
CDR3: CASSPLASGGPNEQFF; DNA: TGTGCCAGCTCACCACTCGCTAGCGGGGGGCCCAATGAGCAGTTCTTC; size: -; J: TRBJ2-1; V: TRBV18; D: TRBD2
CDR3: CASSTLTGKGNNEQFF; DNA: TGCGCCAGCAGCACACTGACAGGGAAGGGGAACAATGAGCAGTTCTTC; size: -; J: TRBJ2-1; V: TRBV5-1; D: TRBD1